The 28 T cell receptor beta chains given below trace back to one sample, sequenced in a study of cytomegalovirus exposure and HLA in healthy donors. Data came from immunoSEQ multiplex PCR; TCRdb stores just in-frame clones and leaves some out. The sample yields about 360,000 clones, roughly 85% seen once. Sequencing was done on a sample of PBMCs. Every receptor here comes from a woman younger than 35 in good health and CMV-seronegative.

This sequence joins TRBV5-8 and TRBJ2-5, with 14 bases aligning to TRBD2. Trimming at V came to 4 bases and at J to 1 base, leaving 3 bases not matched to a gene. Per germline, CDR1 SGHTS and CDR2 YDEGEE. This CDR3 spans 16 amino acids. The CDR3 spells CASSPGLAGGQETQYF. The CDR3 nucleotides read TGTGCCAGCAGCCCCGGACTAGCGGGGGGCCAAGAGACCCAGTACTTC.

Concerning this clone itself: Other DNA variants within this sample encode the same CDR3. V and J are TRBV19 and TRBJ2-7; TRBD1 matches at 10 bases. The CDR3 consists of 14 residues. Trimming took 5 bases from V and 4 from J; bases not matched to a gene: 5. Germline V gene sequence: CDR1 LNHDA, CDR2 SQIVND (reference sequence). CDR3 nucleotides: TGTGCCAGTAGTCCGCGACAGGGGGCTTACGAGCAGTACTTC. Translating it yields CASSPRQGAYEQYF.

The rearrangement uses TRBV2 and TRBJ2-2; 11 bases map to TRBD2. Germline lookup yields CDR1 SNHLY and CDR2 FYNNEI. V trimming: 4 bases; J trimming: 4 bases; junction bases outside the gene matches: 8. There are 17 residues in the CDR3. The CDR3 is CASSGTTSGSVTGELFF. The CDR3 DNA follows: TGTGCCAGCAGTGGGACAACTAGCGGGAGCGTCACCGGGGAGCTGTTTTTT.

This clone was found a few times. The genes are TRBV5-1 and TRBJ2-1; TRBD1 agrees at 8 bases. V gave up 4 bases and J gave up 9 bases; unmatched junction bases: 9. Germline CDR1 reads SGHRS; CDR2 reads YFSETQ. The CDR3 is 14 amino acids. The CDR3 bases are TGCGCCAGCAGCAAGTCACAGGGGGACGGTGAGCAGTTCTTC. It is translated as CASSKSQGDGEQFF.

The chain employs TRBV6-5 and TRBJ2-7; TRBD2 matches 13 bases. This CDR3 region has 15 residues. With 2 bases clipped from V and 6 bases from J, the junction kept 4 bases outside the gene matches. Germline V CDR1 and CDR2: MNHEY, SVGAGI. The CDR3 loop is CASSYLTSGRSEQYF. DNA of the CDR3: TGTGCCAGCAGTTACCTGACTAGCGGGAGGTCCGAGCAGTACTTC.

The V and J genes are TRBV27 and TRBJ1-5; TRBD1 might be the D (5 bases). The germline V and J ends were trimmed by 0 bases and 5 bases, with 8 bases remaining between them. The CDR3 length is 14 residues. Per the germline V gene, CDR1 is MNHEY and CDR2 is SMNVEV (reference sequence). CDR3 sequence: CASSLSGGDQPQHF. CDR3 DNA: TGTGCCAGCAGTTTATCGGGGGGGGATCAGCCCCAGCATTTT.

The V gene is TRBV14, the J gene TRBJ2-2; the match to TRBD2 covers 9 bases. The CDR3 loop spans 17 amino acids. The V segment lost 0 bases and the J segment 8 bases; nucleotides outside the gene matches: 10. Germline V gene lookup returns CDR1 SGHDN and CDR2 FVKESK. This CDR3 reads CASSQDSVAGVLGELFF. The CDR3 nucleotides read TGTGCCAGCAGCCAAGATTCGGTAGCGGGAGTATTAGGGGAGCTGTTTTTT.

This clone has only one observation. CDR3 in amino acids: CASSSARGNTGELFF. CDR3 DNA sequence: TGTGCCAGCAGCTCGGCCCGGGGAAACACCGGGGAGCTGTTTTTT. The gene calls are TRBV7-2 and TRBJ2-2; perhaps TRBD2 as D (5 bases). Trimming pared 4 bases from V and 2 bases from J, leaving 11 bases between. Germline CDR1 is SGHTA and CDR2 is FQGNSA. This CDR3 is built from 15 residues. Complete variable domain (other parts from reference TRBV7-2 and TRBJ2-2): GAGVSQSPSNKVTEKGKDVELRCDPISGHTALYWYRQSLGQGLEFLIYFQGNSAPDKSGLPSDRFSAERTGGSVSTLTIQRTQQEDSAVYLCASSSARGNTGELFFGEGSRLTVL.

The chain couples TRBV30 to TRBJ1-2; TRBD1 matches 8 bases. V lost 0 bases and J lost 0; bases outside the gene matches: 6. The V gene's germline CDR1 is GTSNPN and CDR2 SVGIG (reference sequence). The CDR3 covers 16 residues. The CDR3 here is CAWSVRGQVTNYGYTF. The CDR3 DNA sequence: TGTGCCTGGAGTGTAAGGGGACAGGTCACTAACTATGGCTACACCTTC.

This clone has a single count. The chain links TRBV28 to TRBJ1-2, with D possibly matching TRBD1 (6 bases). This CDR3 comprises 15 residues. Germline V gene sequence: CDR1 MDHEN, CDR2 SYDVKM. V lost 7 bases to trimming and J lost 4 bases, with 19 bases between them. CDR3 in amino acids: CASTMGGGGSYGYTF. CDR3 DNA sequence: TGTGCCAGCACTATGGGGGGGGGCGGTAGCTATGGCTACACCTTC.

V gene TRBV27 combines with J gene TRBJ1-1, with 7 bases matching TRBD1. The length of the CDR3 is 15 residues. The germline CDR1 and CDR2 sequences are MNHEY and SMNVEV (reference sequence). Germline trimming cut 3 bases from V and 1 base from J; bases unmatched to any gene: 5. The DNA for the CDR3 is TGTGCCAGCAGTTTGCCCGGGACAGCGAACACTGAAGCTTTCTTT. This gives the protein CASSLPGTANTEAFF.

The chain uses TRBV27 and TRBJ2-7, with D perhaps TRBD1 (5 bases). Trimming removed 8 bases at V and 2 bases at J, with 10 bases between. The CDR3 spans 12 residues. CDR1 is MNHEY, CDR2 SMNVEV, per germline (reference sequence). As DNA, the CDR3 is TGTGCCAGCGGAAGACAGACCTACGAGCAGTACTTC. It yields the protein CASGRQTYEQYF.

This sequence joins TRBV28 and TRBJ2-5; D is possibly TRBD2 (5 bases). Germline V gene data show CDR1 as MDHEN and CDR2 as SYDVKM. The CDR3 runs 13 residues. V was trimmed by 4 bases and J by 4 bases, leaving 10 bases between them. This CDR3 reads CASSSGNLETQYF. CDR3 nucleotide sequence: TGTGCCAGCAGTTCGGGGAATCTAGAGACCCAGTACTTC.

CDR3 nucleotide sequence: TGTGCCAGCAGCCAACGGGCTAGCGGCTTTCAAATACGGGGGACCCAGTACTTC. Translated: CASSQRASGFQIRGTQYF. The chain is built from TRBV14 and TRBJ2-5, with 7 bases aligning to TRBD2. V shed 2 bases and J 7 bases; nucleotides not matched to a gene: 19. Germline CDR1 and CDR2: SGHDN and FVKESK. This CDR3 spans 18 amino acids.

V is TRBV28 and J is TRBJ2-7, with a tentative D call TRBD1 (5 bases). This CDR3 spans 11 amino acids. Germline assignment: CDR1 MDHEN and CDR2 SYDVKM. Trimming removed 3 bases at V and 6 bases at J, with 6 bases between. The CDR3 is CASSLTAEQYF. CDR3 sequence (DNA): TGTGCCAGCAGTTTGACAGCCGAGCAGTACTTC.

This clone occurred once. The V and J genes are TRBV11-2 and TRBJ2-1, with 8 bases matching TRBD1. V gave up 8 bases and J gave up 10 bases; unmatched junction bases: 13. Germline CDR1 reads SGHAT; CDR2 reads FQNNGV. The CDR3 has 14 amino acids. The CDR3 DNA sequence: TGTGCCAGCTCCCCGGACAGGGATTATAGGGAGCAGTTCTTC. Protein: CASSPDRDYREQFF.

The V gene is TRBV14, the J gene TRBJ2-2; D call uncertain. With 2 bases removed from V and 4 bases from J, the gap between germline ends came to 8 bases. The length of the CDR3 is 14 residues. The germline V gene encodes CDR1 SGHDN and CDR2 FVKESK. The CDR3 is CASSQYRATGELFF. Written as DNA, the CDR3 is TGTGCCAGCAGCCAATACAGAGCCACCGGGGAGCTGTTTTTT. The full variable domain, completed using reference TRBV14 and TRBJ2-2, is EAGVTQFPSHSVIEKGQTVTLRCDPISGHDNLYWYRRVMGKEIKFLLHFVKESKQDESGMPNNRFLAERTGGTYSTLKVQPAELEDSGVYFCASSQYRATGELFFGEGSRLTVL.

The CDR3 sequence: CASSLGVGGDNQPQHF. As DNA, the CDR3 is TGTGCCAGCAGCTTAGGGGTGGGAGGGGATAATCAGCCCCAGCATTTT. The V gene is TRBV7-9, the J gene TRBJ1-5; D is possibly TRBD1 (5 bases). The CDR3 contains 16 residues. The germline gives CDR1 SEHNR, CDR2 FQNEAQ (reference sequence). Trimming left V 1 base short and J 4 bases short, with 14 bases between.

The chain's CDR3 is CASSPTTVEQYF. The CDR3 nucleotides read TGTGCCAGCAGCCCCACTACCGTCGAGCAGTACTTC. J is TRBJ2-7 and V is TRBV5-5; no reliable D call. There are 12 residues in the CDR3. Germline assignment: CDR1 SGHKS and CDR2 YYEKEE (reference sequence). V was trimmed by 4 bases and J by 6 bases, leaving 11 bases between them. The complete variable domain, with remaining parts taken from reference TRBV5-5 and TRBJ2-7, reads DAGVTQSPTHLIKTRGQQVTLRCSPISGHKSVSWYQQVLGQGPQFIFQYYEKEERGRGNFPDRFSARQFPNYSSELNVNALLLGDSALYLCASSPTTVEQYFGPGTRLTVT.

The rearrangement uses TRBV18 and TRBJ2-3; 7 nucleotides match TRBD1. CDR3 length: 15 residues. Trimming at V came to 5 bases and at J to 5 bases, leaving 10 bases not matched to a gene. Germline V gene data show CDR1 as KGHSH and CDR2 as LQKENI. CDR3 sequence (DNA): TGTGCCAGCTCAAAAAGGGGGCAGTCAGAAGATACGCAGTATTTT. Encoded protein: CASSKRGQSEDTQYF.

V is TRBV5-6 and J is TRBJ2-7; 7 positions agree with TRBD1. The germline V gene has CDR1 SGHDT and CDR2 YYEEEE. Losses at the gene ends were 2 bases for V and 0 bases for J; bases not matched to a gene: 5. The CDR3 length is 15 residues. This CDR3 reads CASSFSWTGSYEQYF. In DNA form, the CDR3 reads TGTGCCAGCAGCTTTAGCTGGACAGGCTCCTACGAGCAGTACTTC.

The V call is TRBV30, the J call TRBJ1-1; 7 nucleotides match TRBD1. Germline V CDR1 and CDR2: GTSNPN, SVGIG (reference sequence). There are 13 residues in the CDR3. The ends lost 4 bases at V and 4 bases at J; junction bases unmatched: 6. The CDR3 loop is CAWIRGPGTEAFF. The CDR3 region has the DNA TGTGCCTGGATAAGGGGGCCTGGCACTGAAGCTTTCTTT.

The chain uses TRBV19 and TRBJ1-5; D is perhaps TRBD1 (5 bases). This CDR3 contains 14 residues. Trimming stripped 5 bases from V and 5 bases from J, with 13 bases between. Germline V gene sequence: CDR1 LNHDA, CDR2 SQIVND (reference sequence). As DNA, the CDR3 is TGTGCCAGTAGTGAGTTGGGGGGGGATCAGCCCCAGCATTTT. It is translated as CASSELGGDQPQHF. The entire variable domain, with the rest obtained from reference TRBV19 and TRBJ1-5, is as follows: DGGITQSPKYLFRKEGQNVTLSCEQNLNHDAMYWYRQDPGQGLRLIYYSQIVNDFQKGDIAEGYSVSREKKESFPLTVTSAQKNPTAFYLCASSELGGDQPQHFGDGTRLSIL.

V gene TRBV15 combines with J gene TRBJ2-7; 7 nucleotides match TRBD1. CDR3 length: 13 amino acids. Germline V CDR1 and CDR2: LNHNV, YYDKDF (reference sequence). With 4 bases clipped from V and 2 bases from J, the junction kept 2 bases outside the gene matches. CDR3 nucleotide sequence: TGTGCCACCAGCACTACAGGGGCCTACGAGCAGTACTTC. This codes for CATSTTGAYEQYF.

The CDR3 DNA sequence: TGTGCCAGCGGACAGGGCTTCACAGATACGCAGTATTTT. This gives the protein CASGQGFTDTQYF. The chain recombines TRBV6-5 with TRBJ2-3; the match to TRBD1 covers 8 bases. The CDR3 totals 13 residues. V lost 8 bases to trimming and J lost 2 bases; unmatched junction nucleotides: 3. Germline CDR1 and CDR2: MNHEY and SVGAGI.

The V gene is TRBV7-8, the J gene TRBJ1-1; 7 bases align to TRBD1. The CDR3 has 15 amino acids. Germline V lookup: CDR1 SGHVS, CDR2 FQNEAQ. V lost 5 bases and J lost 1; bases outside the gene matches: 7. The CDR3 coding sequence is TGTGCCAGCAGCCACTTAGGACAGGCGAACACTGAAGCTTTCTTT. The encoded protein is CASSHLGQANTEAFF.

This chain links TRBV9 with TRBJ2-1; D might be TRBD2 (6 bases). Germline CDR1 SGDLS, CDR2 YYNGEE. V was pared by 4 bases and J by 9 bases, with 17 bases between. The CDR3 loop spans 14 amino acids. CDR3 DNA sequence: TGTGCCAGCAGCTACTACACTAGCTGGGGTGAGCAGTTCTTC. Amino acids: CASSYYTSWGEQFF.

CDR3: CASSPSRFPEDGYTF. In DNA, the CDR3 is TGCGCCAGCAGCCCCTCCCGGTTCCCAGAGGATGGCTACACCTTC. This sequence joins TRBV5-1 and TRBJ1-2; D is ambiguous. In germline, CDR1 is SGHRS, CDR2 YFSETQ. Trimming removed 4 bases from V and 6 bases from J, with 19 bases in between. This CDR3 has 15 amino acids.